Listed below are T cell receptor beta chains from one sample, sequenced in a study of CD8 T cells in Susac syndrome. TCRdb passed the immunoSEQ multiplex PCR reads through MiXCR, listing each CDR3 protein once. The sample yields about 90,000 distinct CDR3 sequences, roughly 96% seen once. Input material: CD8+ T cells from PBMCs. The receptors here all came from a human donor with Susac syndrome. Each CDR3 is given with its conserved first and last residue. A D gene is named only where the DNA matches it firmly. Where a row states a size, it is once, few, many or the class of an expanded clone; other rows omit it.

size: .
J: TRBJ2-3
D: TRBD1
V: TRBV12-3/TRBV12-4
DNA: TGTGCCAGCAGCCGATCAGGGGGCGCGGATACGCAGTATTTT
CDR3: CASSRSGGADTQYF

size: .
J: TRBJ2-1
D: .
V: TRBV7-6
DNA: TGTGCCAGCAGCTTGACGGCCGGGATCTACAATGAGCAGTTCTTC
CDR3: CASSLTAGIYNEQFF

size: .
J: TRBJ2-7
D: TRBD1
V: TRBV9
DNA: TGTGCCAGCAGCGCCACAGGGGTCGAGCAGTACTTC
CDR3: CASSATGVEQYF

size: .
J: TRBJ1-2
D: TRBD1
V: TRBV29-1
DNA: TGCAGCGTTGCCAGGGGGCTAGGTGGCTACACCTTC
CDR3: CSVARGLGGYTF

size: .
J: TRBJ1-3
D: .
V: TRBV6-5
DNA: TGTGCCAGCGGCCGGGGGGGGTACTCTGGAAACACCATATATTTT
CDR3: CASGRGGYSGNTIYF

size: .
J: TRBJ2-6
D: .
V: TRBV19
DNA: TGTGCCAGTACCCCCAGTCGACGGCCGGCCAACGTCCTGACTTTC
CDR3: CASTPSRRPANVLTF

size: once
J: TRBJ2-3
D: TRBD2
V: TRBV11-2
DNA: TGTGCCAGCAGCCCGCGGACTAGCGGGGTCTCCACAGATACGCAGTATTTT
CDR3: CASSPRTSGVSTDTQYF

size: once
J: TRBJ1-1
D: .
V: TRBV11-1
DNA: TGTGCCAGCAGCCGAGTGGCCAGCGCTGAAGCTTTCTTT
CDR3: CASSRVASAEAFF

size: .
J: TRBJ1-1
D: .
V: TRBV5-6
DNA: TGTGCCAGCAGCCGCCCAGAGGGCCCTAACACTGAAGCTTTCTTT
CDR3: CASSRPEGPNTEAFF

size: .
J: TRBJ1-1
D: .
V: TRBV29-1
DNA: TGCAGCGGGGAACAGACGAACACTGAAGCTTTCTTT
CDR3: CSGEQTNTEAFF

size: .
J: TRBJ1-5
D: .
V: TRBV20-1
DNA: TGCAGTGCTAGTGACGGATTCGGGTTTGACAATCAGCCCCAGCATTTT
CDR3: CSASDGFGFDNQPQHF

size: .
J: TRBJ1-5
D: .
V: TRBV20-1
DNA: TGCAGTGCTGGAGGGTCGGTGGTGGGTCAGCCCCAGCATTTT
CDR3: CSAGGSVVGQPQHF

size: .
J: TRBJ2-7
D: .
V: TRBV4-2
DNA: TGTGCCAGCAGCCAAGAACTCGGCTACGAGCAGTACTTC
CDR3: CASSQELGYEQYF

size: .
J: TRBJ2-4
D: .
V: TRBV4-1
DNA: TGCGCCAGCAGCCAAGATCGGGGTAACATTCAGTACTTC
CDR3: CASSQDRGNIQYF

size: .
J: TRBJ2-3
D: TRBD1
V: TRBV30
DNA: TGTGCCTGGAGGGGGGGACAGGGGTGGCCAGATACGCAGTATTTT
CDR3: CAWRGGQGWPDTQYF

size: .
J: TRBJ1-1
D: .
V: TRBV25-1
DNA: TGTGCCAGCAGGCTTCGAGGAGAAGCTTTCTTT
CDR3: CASRLRGEAFF

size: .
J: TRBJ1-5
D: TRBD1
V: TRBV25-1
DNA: TGTGCCAGCCAAGGGGGCGCGGGGAATCAGCCCCAGCATTTT
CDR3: CASQGGAGNQPQHF

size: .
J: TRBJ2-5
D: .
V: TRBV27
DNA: TGTGCCAGCAGTTTCGGGGGGCGAGAGACCCAGTACTTC
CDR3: CASSFGGRETQYF

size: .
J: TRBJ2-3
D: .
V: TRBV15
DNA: TGTGCCACCAGCAGAGATTTACAGGGTTTGGGCACAGATACGCAGTATTTT
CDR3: CATSRDLQGLGTDTQYF

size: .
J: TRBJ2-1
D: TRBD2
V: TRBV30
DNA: TGTGCCTGGAGTATAGCGGGGGGGTCCTACAATGAGCAGTTCTTC
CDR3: CAWSIAGGSYNEQFF

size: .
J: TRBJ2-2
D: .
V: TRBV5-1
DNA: TGCGCCAGCAGCTTGGCCCCTAACACCGGGGAGCTGTTTTTT
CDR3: CASSLAPNTGELFF

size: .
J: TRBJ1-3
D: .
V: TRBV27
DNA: TGTGCCAGCAAAGTTGATGTCTCTGGAAACACCATATATTTT
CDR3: CASKVDVSGNTIYF

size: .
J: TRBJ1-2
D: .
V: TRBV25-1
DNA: TGTGCCAGCAGTGAATCCCCAGGGGTCCATGGCTACACCTTC
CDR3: CASSESPGVHGYTF